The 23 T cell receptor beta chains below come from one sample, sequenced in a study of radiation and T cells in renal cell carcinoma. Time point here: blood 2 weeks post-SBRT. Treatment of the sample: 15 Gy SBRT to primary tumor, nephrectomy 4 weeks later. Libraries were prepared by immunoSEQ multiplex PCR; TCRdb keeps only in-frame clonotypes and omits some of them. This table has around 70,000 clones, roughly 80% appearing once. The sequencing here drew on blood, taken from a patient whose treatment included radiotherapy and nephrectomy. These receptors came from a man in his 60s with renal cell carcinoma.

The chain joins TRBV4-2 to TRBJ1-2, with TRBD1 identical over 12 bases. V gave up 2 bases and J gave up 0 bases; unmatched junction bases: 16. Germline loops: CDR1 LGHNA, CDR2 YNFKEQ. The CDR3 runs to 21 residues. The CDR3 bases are TGTGCCAGCAGCCAAATTACATCCGGGACAGGGGGCTCGACGTCTAACTATGGCTACACCTTC. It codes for CASSQITSGTGGSTSNYGYTF.

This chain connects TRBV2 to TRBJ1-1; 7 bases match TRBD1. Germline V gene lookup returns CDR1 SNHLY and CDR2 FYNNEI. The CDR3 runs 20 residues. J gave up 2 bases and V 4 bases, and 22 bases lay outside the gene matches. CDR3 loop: CASSVPVPATPRQGNTEAFF. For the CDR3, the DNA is TGTGCCAGCAGTGTCCCGGTCCCCGCGACCCCCCGACAGGGAAACACTGAAGCTTTCTTT. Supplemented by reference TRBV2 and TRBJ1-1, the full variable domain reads EPEVTQTPSHQVTQMGQEVILRCVPISNHLYFYWYRQILGQKVEFLVSFYNNEISEKSEIFDDQFSVERPDGSNFTLKIRSTKLEDSAMYFCASSVPVPATPRQGNTEAFFGQGTRLTVV.

For the CDR3, the DNA is TGCGCCAGCAGCCAAGGGACCTCTTACGAGCAGTACTTC. Translated: CASSQGTSYEQYF. This rearrangement joins TRBV4-3 to TRBJ2-7; no firm D call. CDR1 and CDR2 (germline): LGHNA, YSLEER. CDR3 length: 13 amino acids. V lost 1 base, J lost 4 bases, and 8 bases lay in between.

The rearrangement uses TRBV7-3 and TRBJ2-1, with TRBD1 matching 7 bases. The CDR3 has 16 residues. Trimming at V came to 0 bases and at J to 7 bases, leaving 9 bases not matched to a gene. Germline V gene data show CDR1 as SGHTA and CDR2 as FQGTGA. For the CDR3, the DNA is TGTGCCAGCAGCTTAACCGACAGGGTAGGGTTGAATGAGCAGTTCTTC. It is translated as CASSLTDRVGLNEQFF.

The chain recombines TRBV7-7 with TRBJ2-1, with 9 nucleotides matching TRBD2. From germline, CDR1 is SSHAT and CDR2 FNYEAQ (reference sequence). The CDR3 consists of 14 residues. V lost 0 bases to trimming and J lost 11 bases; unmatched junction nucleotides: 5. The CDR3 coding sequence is TGTGCCAGCAGCTTAGCGGGACTAGCTGAGCAGCAGTTCTTC. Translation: CASSLAGLAEQQFF. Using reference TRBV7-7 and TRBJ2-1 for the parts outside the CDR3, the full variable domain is GAGVSQSPRYKVTKRGQDVTLRCDPISSHATLYWYQQALGQGPEFLTYFNYEAQPDKSGLPSDRFSAERPEGSISTLTIQRTEQRDSAMYRCASSLAGLAEQQFFGPGTRLTVL.

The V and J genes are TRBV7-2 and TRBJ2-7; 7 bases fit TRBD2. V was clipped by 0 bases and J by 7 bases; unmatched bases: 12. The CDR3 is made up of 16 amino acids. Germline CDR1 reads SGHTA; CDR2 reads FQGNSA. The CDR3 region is CASSLAGGEVGEEQYF. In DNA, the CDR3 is TGTGCCAGCAGCTTAGCGGGAGGGGAGGTAGGTGAAGAGCAGTACTTC. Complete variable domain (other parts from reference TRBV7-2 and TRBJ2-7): GAGVSQSPSNKVTEKGKDVELRCDPISGHTALYWYRQSLGQGLEFLIYFQGNSAPDKSGLPSDRFSAERTGGSVSTLTIQRTQQEDSAVYLCASSLAGGEVGEEQYFGPGTRLTVT.

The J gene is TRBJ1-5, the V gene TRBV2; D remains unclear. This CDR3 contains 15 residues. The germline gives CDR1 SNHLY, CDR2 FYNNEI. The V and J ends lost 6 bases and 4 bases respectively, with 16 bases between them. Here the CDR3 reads CASRGAQAPNQPQHF. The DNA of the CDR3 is TGTGCCAGCAGAGGTGCCCAGGCCCCTAATCAGCCCCAGCATTTT.

Written as DNA, the CDR3 is TGTGCCAGCAGTTTTGGCAAATCCTACGAGCAGTACTTC. It translates to CASSFGKSYEQYF. The V gene is TRBV27, the J gene TRBJ2-7; the D is unclear. The CDR3 is 13 amino acids. Germline V CDR1 and CDR2: MNHEY, SMNVEV (reference sequence). Trimming stripped 3 bases from V and 1 base from J, with 7 bases between.

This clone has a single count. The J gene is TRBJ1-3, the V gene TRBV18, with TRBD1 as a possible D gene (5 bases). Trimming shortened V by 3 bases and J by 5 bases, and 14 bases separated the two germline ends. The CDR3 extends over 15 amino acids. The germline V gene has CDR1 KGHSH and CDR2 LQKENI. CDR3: CASSPYDSLRNTIYF. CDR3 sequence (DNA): TGTGCCAGCTCACCCTACGACAGTTTGAGAAACACCATATATTTT. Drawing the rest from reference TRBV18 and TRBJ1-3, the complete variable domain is NAGVMQNPRHLVRRRGQEARLRCSPMKGHSHVYWYRQLPEEGLKFMVYLQKENIIDESGMPKERFSAEFPKEGPSILRIQQVVRGDSAAYFCASSPYDSLRNTIYFGEGSWLTVV.

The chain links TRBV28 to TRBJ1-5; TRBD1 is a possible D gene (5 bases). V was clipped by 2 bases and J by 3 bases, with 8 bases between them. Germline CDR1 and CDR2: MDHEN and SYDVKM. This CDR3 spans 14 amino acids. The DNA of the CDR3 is TGTGCCAGCAGTTTACCAGGGTTCAATCAGCCCCAGCATTTT. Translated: CASSLPGFNQPQHF.

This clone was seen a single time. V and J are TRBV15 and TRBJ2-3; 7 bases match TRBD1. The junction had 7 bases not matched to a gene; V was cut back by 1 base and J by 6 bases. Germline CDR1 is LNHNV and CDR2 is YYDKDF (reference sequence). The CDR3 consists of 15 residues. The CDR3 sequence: CATSRAVDRADTQYF. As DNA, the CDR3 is TGTGCCACCAGCAGAGCGGTTGACAGGGCTGATACGCAGTATTTT.

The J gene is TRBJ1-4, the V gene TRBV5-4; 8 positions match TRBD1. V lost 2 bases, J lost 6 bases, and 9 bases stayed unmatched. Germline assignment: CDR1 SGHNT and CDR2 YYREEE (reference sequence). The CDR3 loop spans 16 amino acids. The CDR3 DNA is TGTGCCAGCAGCTTAGAACCGGGACAGGCAGATGAAAAACTGTTTTTT. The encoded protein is CASSLEPGQADEKLFF.

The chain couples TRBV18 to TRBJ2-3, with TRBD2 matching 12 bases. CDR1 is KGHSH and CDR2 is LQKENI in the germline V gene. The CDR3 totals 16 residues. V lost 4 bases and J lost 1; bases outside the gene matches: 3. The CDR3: CASSQLAGGGTDTQYF. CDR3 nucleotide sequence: TGTGCCAGCTCACAACTAGCGGGAGGTGGCACAGATACGCAGTATTTT.

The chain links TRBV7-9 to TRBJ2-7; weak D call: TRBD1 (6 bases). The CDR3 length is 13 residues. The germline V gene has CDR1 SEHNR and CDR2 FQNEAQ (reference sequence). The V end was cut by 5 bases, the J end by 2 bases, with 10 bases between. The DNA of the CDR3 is TGTGCCAGCAGCCCGGGACAACCCTACGAGCAGTACTTC. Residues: CASSPGQPYEQYF.

CDR3 DNA sequence: TGTGCCAGCAGTTTATGGTCCGAGGGGCCCCAGCATTTT. As protein: CASSLWSEGPQHF. J is TRBJ1-5 and V is TRBV27, with D uncertain. The V end lost 1 base, the J end lost 9 bases, and 10 bases lay between the germline ends. Germline-derived CDR1 and CDR2 are MNHEY and SMNVEV (reference sequence). The CDR3 has 13 amino acids.

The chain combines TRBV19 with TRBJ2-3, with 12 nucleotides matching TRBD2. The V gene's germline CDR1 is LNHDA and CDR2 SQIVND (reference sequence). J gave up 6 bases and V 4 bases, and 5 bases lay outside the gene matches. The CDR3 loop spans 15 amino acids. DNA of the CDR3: TGTGCCAGTAGTAGTACTAGCGGGAGGCAGGATACGCAGTATTTT. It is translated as CASSSTSGRQDTQYF.

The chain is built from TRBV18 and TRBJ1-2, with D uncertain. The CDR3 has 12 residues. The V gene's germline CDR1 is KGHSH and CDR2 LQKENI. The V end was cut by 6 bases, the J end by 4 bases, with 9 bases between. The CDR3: CASSPESYGYTF. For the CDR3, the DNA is TGTGCCAGCTCCCCCGAGTCCTATGGCTACACCTTC.

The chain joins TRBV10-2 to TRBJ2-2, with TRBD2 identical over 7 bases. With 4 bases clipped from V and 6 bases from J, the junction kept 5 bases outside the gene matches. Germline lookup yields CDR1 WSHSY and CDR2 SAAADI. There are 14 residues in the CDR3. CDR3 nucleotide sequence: TGCGCCAGCAGTGTTCTAGCGGTTGCCGGGGAGCTGTTTTTT. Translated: CASSVLAVAGELFF.

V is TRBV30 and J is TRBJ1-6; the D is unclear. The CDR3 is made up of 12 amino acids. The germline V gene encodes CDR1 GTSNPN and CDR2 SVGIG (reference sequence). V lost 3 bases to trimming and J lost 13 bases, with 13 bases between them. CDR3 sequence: CAWRASEGPLHF. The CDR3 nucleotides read TGTGCCTGGAGGGCCTCGGAGGGTCCCCTCCACTTT.

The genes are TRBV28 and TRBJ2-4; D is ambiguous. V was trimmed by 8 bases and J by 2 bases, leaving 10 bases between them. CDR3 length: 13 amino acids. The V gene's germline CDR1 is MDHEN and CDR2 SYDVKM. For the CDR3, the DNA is TGTGCCAGCCGAGTTGGGCCCAAAAACATTCAGTACTTC. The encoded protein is CASRVGPKNIQYF.

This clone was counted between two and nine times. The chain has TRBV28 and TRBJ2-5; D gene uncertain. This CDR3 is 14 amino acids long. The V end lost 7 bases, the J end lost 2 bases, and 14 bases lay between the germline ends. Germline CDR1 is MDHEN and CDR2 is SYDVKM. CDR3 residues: CASTPLVLQETQYF. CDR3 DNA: TGTGCCAGCACCCCCCTGGTCTTGCAAGAGACCCAGTACTTC.

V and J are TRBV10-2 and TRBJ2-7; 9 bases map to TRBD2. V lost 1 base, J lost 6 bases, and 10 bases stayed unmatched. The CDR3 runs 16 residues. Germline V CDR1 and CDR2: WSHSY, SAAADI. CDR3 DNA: TGCGCCAGCAGTGAGTTTGTAGCGGGAGCGGCCCTCGAGCAGTACTTC. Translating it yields CASSEFVAGAALEQYF.

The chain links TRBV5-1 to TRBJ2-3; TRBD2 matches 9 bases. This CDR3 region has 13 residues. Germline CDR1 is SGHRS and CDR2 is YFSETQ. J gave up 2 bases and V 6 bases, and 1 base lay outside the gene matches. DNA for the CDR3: TGCGCCAGCACTAGCGGGAACACAGATACGCAGTATTTT. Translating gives CASTSGNTDTQYF.